The 3 T cell receptor beta chains presented below share a single source sample, sequenced in a study of shared clonotypes between healthy human individuals. Libraries were prepared by immunoSEQ multiplex PCR; TCRdb keeps only in-frame clonotypes and omits some of them. Seen here are about 1.5 million clones, more than 95% observed once, and the top ten hold roughly 1.1%. The sequencing sample was made of naive CD4+ T cells sorted from blood. The subset was: CD45RA+ positively selected. Receptors originate from a man aged 25 to 40 in good health.

The rearrangement links TRBV5-1 to TRBJ2-6; D may be TRBD1 (5 bases). Germline V gene data show CDR1 as SGHRS and CDR2 as YFSETQ. The CDR3 covers 17 residues. The germline V and J ends were trimmed by 3 bases and 0 bases, with 13 bases remaining between them. CDR3 in DNA: TGCGCCAGCAGCTCGACAGTTACCCCCTCTGGGGCCAACGTCCTGACTTTC. As protein: CASSSTVTPSGANVLTF.

The rearrangement joins TRBV27 to TRBJ2-2, with D perhaps assigned TRBD1 or TRBD2 (7 bases each). This CDR3 comprises 22 residues. The V gene's germline CDR1 is MNHEY and CDR2 SMNVEV (reference sequence). V lost 5 bases to trimming and J lost 0 bases, with 31 bases between them. CDR3 residues: CASSPGFTGQRGETANTGELFF. Here the CDR3 DNA reads TGTGCCAGCAGTCCAGGCTTTACGGGACAGCGGGGCGAGACCGCGAACACCGGGGAGCTGTTTTTT.

The gene calls are TRBV27 and TRBJ2-5; D gene uncertain. The CDR3 totals 14 residues. Germline CDR1 and CDR2: MNHEY and SMNVEV (reference sequence). The germline V and J ends were trimmed by 2 bases and 4 bases, with 11 bases remaining between them. The CDR3 DNA is TGTGCCAGCAGTTTACGGCCCCCCGGAGAGACCCAGTACTTC. Amino acids: CASSLRPPGETQYF.